A selection of T cell receptor beta chains follows, all from one sample in a study of beta chain features in type 1 diabetes. Some clones are missing from TCRdb's copy, which holds only in-frame ones; the method was immunoSEQ multiplex PCR. The profile shows 300,000 to 350,000 clones, approximately 15% of them singletons. The sequenced sample was naive CD4+ T cells from blood. The source of these receptors is a woman between 18 and 29 years old with type 1 diabetes. Both conserved end residues are part of each CDR3. The order of the fields is clone size, V gene, J gene, D gene, CDR3 protein, CDR3 DNA. D genes are given only for firm matches. For some rows the clone size is stated as once, few or many, or as a class when expanded; others skip it.

>-|TRBV11-2|TRBJ1-2|-
CASSPMGAGLGYGYTF
TGTGCCAGCAGCCCAATGGGGGCAGGGTTAGGCTATGGCTACACCTTC
>few|TRBV4-1|TRBJ1-3|TRBD1
CASSHYGQVSGNTIYF
TGCGCCAGCAGCCACTATGGACAGGTCTCTGGAAACACCATATATTTT
>-|TRBV7-9|TRBJ1-1|-
CASSIWTVEAFF
TGTGCCAGCAGCATCTGGACAGTTGAAGCTTTCTTT
>-|TRBV27|TRBJ2-7|-
CASSFTNLPYEQYF
TGTGCCAGCAGTTTTACTAACCTTCCCTACGAGCAGTACTTC
>few|TRBV5-1|TRBJ2-2|TRBD2
CASSTRLAGDTGELFF
TGCGCCAGCAGCACCCGGCTAGCGGGGGACACCGGGGAGCTGTTTTTT
>-|TRBV7-2|TRBJ1-1|TRBD1
CASSPRTGWATEAFF
TGTGCCAGCAGCCCCCGGACAGGGTGGGCCACTGAAGCTTTCTTT
>-|TRBV19|TRBJ2-3|-
CASSIDVREKAATQYF
TGTGCCAGTAGTATAGATGTGAGGGAGAAAGCGGCTACGCAGTATTTT
>few|TRBV6-5|TRBJ2-3|-
CASSYSLARDTQYF
TGTGCCAGCAGTTACTCATTGGCCAGAGATACGCAGTATTTT
>-|TRBV7-9|TRBJ2-5|TRBD1
CASGRGQAQETQYF
TGTGCCAGCGGCCGCGGACAGGCTCAAGAGACCCAGTACTTC
>-|TRBV30|TRBJ1-2|-
CAQNQGYGYTF
TGTGCCCAAAATCAGGGCTATGGCTACACCTTC
>-|TRBV6-6|TRBJ2-3|TRBD2
CASRKLAGVSDTQYF
TGTGCCAGCAGAAAACTAGCGGGAGTATCAGATACGCAGTATTTT
>-|TRBV25-1|TRBJ2-2|-
CASSDLLGGTGELFF
TGTGCCAGCAGCGACTTATTGGGTGGCACCGGGGAGCTGTTTTTT
>few|TRBV28|TRBJ2-5|-
CASSLAVRGTQYF
TGTGCCAGCAGTTTAGCAGTAAGAGGGACCCAGTACTTC
>few|TRBV6-1|TRBJ2-7|-
CASTTDIGFYEQYF
TGTGCCAGCACCACGGACATCGGCTTCTACGAGCAGTACTTC
>-|TRBV5-1|TRBJ2-7|TRBD2
CASSRTSGSDEQYF
TGCGCCAGCAGCCGGACTAGCGGGAGCGACGAGCAGTACTTC
>-|TRBV7-2|TRBJ1-4|-
CASSRSGVLFF
TGTGCCAGCAGCAGGTCCGGGGTCCTGTTTTTT
>few|TRBV27|TRBJ1-4|-
CASSLRGLFF
TGTGCCAGCAGTTTGAGAGGACTGTTTTTT
>few|TRBV2|TRBJ2-5|TRBD1
CASSEDRGMVKTQYF
TGTGCCAGCAGCGAGGACAGGGGGATGGTAAAGACCCAGTACTTC
>-|TRBV27|TRBJ2-3|TRBD2
CASSLAGGTTDTQYF
TGTGCCAGCAGTTTGGCGGGAGGCACCACAGATACGCAGTATTTT
>few|TRBV2|TRBJ2-3|-
CASSSGGTQYF
TGTGCCAGCAGTTCAGGAGGTACGCAGTATTTT
>-|TRBV7-2|TRBJ1-6|-
CASTPDPSSPLHF
TGTGCCAGCACACCCGACCCTAGTTCACCCCTCCACTTT
>-|TRBV5-1|TRBJ2-2|TRBD2
CASSLGTSATGELFF
TGCGCCAGCAGCTTAGGGACTAGCGCCACCGGGGAGCTGTTTTTT
>-|TRBV30|TRBJ1-5|TRBD1
CAWSVGQAANQPQHF
TGTGCCTGGAGTGTAGGACAGGCTGCCAATCAGCCCCAGCATTTT
>-|TRBV28|TRBJ1-4|TRBD1
CASSPGQNEKLFF
TGTGCCAGCAGTCCGGGACAGAATGAAAAACTGTTTTTT
>few|TRBV5-4|TRBJ2-5|TRBD1
CASSPGTGQETQYF
TGTGCCAGCAGCCCAGGGACAGGCCAAGAGACCCAGTACTTC
>-|TRBV2|TRBJ1-1|-
CASSGQGMNTEAFF
TGTGCCAGCAGTGGGCAGGGGATGAACACTGAAGCTTTCTTT
>-|TRBV5-1|TRBJ2-3|-
CASSLASGTDTQYF
TGCGCCAGCAGCTTGGCCTCGGGCACAGATACGCAGTATTTT
>-|TRBV28|TRBJ2-7|TRBD2
CASMREYEQYF
TGTGCCAGCATGCGGGAGTACGAGCAGTACTTC